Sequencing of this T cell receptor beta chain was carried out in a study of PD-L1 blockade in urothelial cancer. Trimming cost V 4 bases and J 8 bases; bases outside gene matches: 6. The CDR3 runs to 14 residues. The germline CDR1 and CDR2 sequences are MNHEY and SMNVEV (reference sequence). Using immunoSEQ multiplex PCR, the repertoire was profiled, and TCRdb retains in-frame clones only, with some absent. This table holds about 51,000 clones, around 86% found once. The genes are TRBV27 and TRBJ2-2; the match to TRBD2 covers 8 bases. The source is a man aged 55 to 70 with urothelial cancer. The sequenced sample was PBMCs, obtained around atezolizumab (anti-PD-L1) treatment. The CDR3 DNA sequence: TGTGCCAGCAGTTACTCGGGAGGGGCGGGGGAGCTGTTTTTT. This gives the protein CASSYSGGAGELFF.